A single sample is the source of the 10 T cell receptor beta chains below, sequenced in a study of cytomegalovirus exposure and HLA in healthy donors. The PCR had 60 Vbeta and 13 Jbeta primers. Produced via immunoSEQ multiplex PCR; TCRdb's table is partial and in-frame only. The sample lists around 160,000 clones, around 79% occurring once. Sequenced input: PBMCs. The source of these receptors is a woman aged 40 to 55 in good health and CMV-seropositive.

This chain connects TRBV5-1 to TRBJ2-7; the match to TRBD1 covers 10 bases. From germline, CDR1 is SGHRS and CDR2 YFSETQ. With 0 bases clipped from V and 5 bases from J, the junction kept 5 bases outside the gene matches. The CDR3 sequence is 15 residues long. The CDR3 spells CASSLAVGTGDEQYF. In nucleotides, the CDR3 is TGCGCCAGCAGCTTGGCCGTGGGGACAGGGGACGAGCAGTACTTC.

The J gene is TRBJ2-7, the V gene TRBV2; perhaps TRBD2 as D (6 bases). Germline V gives CDR1 SNHLY, CDR2 FYNNEI. Trimming cost V 4 bases and J 0 bases, with 16 bases left between them. The CDR3 contains 16 residues. CDR3 nucleotides: TGTGCCAGCAGTGTGAGACAGCCCGGGAGCTCCTACGAGCAGTACTTC. It codes for CASSVRQPGSSYEQYF. Using reference TRBV2 and TRBJ2-7 for the parts outside the CDR3, the full variable domain is EPEVTQTPSHQVTQMGQEVILRCVPISNHLYFYWYRQILGQKVEFLVSFYNNEISEKSEIFDDQFSVERPDGSNFTLKIRSTKLEDSAMYFCASSVRQPGSSYEQYFGPGTRLTVT.

This chain uses TRBV5-1 with TRBJ1-2; 8 bases align to TRBD1. The CDR3 is 14 amino acids. CDR1 and CDR2 from the germline V gene are SGHRS and YFSETQ. The V and J ends lost 4 bases and 7 bases, in that order; junction bases with no gene match: 9. CDR3 nucleotides: TGCGCCAGCAGCGTAAATCAGGGGGCCGGTGGCTACACCTTC. It translates to CASSVNQGAGGYTF.

The chain employs TRBV18 and TRBJ2-1; 7 bases match TRBD1. The V gene's germline CDR1 is KGHSH and CDR2 LQKENI. With 6 bases clipped from V and 2 bases from J, the junction kept 1 base outside the gene matches. This CDR3 is built from 13 residues. Here the CDR3 reads CASSTGPYNEQFF. The CDR3, as DNA: TGTGCCAGCTCGACAGGGCCCTACAATGAGCAGTTCTTC.

This clone has only one observation. V is TRBV6-5 and J is TRBJ1-1; tentatively, D is TRBD1 (6 bases). V was shortened by 6 bases and J by 0 bases, with 11 bases between the two germline ends. The CDR3 runs to 14 residues. Germline CDR1 and CDR2: MNHEY and SVGAGI. CDR3 region: CASRAGTLNTEAFF. In DNA, the CDR3 is TGTGCCAGCAGGGCCGGGACACTGAACACTGAAGCTTTCTTT.

The chain links TRBV5-4 to TRBJ2-1; D is unclear. The CDR3 has 11 residues. Germline values: CDR1 SGHNT, CDR2 YYREEE (reference sequence). Deletions cut 3 bases from V and 6 bases from J, with 4 bases between. The CDR3 reads CASSWANEQFF. CDR3 sequence (DNA): TGTGCCAGCAGCTGGGCCAATGAGCAGTTCTTC.

This clone was detected once. The chain joins TRBV5-1 to TRBJ2-1, with D uncertain. V lost 6 bases and J 0 bases, leaving 10 bases between the germline ends. In germline, CDR1 is SGHRS, CDR2 YFSETQ. CDR3 length: 14 amino acids. The CDR3 nucleotides are TGCGCCAGCACTCCTACGAGCTCCTACAATGAGCAGTTCTTC. This sequence encodes CASTPTSSYNEQFF.

The V gene is TRBV19, the J gene TRBJ1-3; TRBD1 aligns across 11 bases. The germline V gene has CDR1 LNHDA and CDR2 SQIVND (reference sequence). V gave up 3 bases and J gave up 0 bases; unmatched junction bases: 4. CDR3 length: 17 residues. CDR3 in amino acids: CASSIGQGASSGNTIYF. CDR3 nucleotides: TGTGCCAGTAGTATCGGACAGGGGGCGAGCTCTGGAAACACCATATATTTT.

A note on this clone: Germline is not matched at one junction end, which may reflect a read error. The rearrangement uses TRBV7-9 and TRBJ2-5; D gene unclear. Germline CDR1 reads SEHNR; CDR2 reads FQNEAQ (reference sequence). This CDR3 has 13 amino acids. The CDR3 nucleotides are TGTTCCAGCAGCTTAAACTACCAAGAGACCCAGTACTTC. It yields the protein CSSSLNYQETQYF. The variable domain in full, with the rest retrieved from reference TRBV7-9 and TRBJ2-5, is DTGVSQNPRHKITKRGQNVTFRCDPISEHNRLYWYRQTLGQGPEFLTYFQNEAQLEKSRLLSDRFSAERPKGSFSTLEIQRTEQGDSAMYLCSSSLNYQETQYFGPGTRLLVL.

The J gene is TRBJ2-5, the V gene TRBV25-1; 7 nucleotides agree with TRBD1. J gave up 5 bases and V 3 bases, and 9 bases lay outside the gene matches. CDR1 and CDR2 from the germline V gene are MGHDK and SYGVNS. This CDR3 contains 15 residues. This CDR3 is CASSDDREVVETQYF. CDR3 coding DNA: TGTGCCAGCAGTGACGACAGGGAAGTTGTGGAGACCCAGTACTTC.